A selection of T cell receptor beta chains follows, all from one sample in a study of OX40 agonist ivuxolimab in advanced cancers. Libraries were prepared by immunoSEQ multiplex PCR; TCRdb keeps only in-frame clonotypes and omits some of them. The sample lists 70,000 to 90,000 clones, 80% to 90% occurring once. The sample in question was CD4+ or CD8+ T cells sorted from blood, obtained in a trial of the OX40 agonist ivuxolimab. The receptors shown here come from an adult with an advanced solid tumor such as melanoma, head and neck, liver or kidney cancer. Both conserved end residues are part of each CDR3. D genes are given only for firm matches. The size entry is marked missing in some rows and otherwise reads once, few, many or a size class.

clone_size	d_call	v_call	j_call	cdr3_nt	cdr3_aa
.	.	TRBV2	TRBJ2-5	TGTGCCAGCAGTTGGAGGGGGCAAGAGACCCAGTACTTC	CASSWRGQETQYF
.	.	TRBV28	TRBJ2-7	TGTGCCAGCAGTTCAGTACCTCTCTACGAGCAGTACTTC	CASSSVPLYEQYF
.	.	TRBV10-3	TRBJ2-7	TGTGCCATCAGTGAGTACTCGATCAGGGTAAGCTCCTACGAGCAGTACTTC	CAISEYSIRVSSYEQYF
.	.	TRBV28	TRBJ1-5	TGTGGCACAGGCCTTTATAGCAATCAGCCCCAGCATTTT	CGTGLYSNQPQHF
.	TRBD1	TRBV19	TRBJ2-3	TGTGCCAGTAGTATGGCACAGGGGTTAACAGATACGCAGTATTTT	CASSMAQGLTDTQYF
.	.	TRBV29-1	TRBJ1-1	TGCAGCGTCGTTACAGCGAACACTGAAGCTTTCTTT	CSVVTANTEAFF
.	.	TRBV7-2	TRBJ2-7	TGTGCCAGCAGCCCGCAGACCGGGACAGCGGGCGAGCAGTACTTC	CASSPQTGTAGEQYF
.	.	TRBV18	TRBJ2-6	TGTGCCAGCTCACCATGGGTCTCTGGGGCCAACGTCCTGACTTTC	CASSPWVSGANVLTF
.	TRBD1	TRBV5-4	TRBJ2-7	TGTGCCAGCAGCTCGCAGGGGGCCCTATACGAGCAGTACTTC	CASSSQGALYEQYF
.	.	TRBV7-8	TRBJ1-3	TGTGCCAGCAGCTTAGGTGCCGGCCCCTCTGGAAACACCATATATTTT	CASSLGAGPSGNTIYF
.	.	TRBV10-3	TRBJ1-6	TGTGCCATCAGTCCCCTGTCAGGATTGAATTCACCCCTCCACTTT	CAISPLSGLNSPLHF
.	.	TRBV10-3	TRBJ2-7	TGTGCCATCAGTGAGTCGGGACATAGCTCCTACGAGCAGTACTTC	CAISESGHSSYEQYF
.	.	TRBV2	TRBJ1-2	TGTGCCAGCAGTGAAGGCCGGGGGAATGGCTACACCTTC	CASSEGRGNGYTF
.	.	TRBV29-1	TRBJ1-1	TGCAGCGTTGGGACGGGGGTTGAAGCTTTCTTT	CSVGTGVEAFF
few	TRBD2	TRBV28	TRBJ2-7	TGTGCCAGCACTCCGGGGGGGTCGACCTACGAGCAGTACTTC	CASTPGGSTYEQYF
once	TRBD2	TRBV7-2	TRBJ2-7	TGTGCCAGCACTCTTTTAGCGGGAGACTCCTACGAGCAGTACTTC	CASTLLAGDSYEQYF
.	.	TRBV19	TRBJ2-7	TGTGCCAGTGCCCCGGGACTGTACTACGAGCAGTACTTC	CASAPGLYYEQYF
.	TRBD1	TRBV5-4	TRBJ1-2	TGTGCCAGCAGCCGGGACAGTTATGGCTACACCTTC	CASSRDSYGYTF
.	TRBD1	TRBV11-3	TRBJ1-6	TGTGCCAGCAGCAAGGGGGCGGGGACACCCCTCCACTTT	CASSKGAGTPLHF
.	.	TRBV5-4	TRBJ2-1	TGTGCCACCTTCCTTGGGGGTTTGCTGTACAATGAGCAGTTCTTC	CATFLGGLLYNEQFF
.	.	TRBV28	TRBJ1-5	TGTGCCAGCAGGATGCCAGGGGGCAATCAGCCCCAGCATTTT	CASRMPGGNQPQHF
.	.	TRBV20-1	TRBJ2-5	TGCAGTGCTGGAGACGCAGAGACCCAGTACTTC	CSAGDAETQYF
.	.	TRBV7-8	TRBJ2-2	TGTGCCAGCAGCTTACCCCAGGGCCCTCGGCGTTCCGGGGAGCTGTTTTTT	CASSLPQGPRRSGELFF
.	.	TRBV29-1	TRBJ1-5	TGCAGCGTTGCGTGGGGGATCGGTCAGCCCCAGCATTTT	CSVAWGIGQPQHF
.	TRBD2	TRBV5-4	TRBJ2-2	TGTGCCAGCAGCCCCGGCGCGGGAGGGCCATCCGGGGAGCTGTTTTTT	CASSPGAGGPSGELFF
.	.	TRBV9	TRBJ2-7	TGTGCCAGCAGCCCGCTCGGATCAGGCTCCTACGAGCAGTACTTC	CASSPLGSGSYEQYF
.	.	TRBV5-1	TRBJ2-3	TGCGCCAGCAGCTTGACAGGAAACACAGATACGCAGTATTTT	CASSLTGNTDTQYF